This TCR beta chain was profiled in a study of CD8+ T cells in alopecia areata. Background on the study: It was oral tofacitinib, at 5 to 10 mg twice daily, that treated patients received.

The researchers isolated CD4+ and CD8+ T cells from PBMCs by sorting. Note on this clone: The antigen is not known.

It was cDNA, reverse transcribed from extracted RNA, that served as the sequencing template. The method was immunoSEQ multiplex PCR; TCRdb's version includes in-frame clones alone and lacks a portion of them. The sample holds hundreds of thousands of clones; 67% are singletons and the top ten take approximately 1.2%. Study-wide findings and caveats: Normal scalp had lower clonality than lesional scalp, with alopecia totalis/universalis lesions showing this most strongly. In scalp samples, resident alphabeta T cells of normal skin are also sequenced.

Per germline, CDR1 SQVTM and CDR2 ANQGSEA. Unmatched junction bases numbered 15, after V lost 6 bases and J lost 5 bases. The CDR3 spans 16 residues. Sequenced here: CD4+ T cells sorted from blood, sampled at week 0. The chain recombines TRBV29-1 with TRBJ2-5; 10 bases are a match to TRBD2. The sequence was collected from a human donor with alopecia areata. Here the CDR3 reads CSVGVASGGVRETQYF. The CDR3 DNA is TGCAGCGTGGGAGTGGCTAGCGGGGGTGTCAGGGAGACCCAGTACTTC.